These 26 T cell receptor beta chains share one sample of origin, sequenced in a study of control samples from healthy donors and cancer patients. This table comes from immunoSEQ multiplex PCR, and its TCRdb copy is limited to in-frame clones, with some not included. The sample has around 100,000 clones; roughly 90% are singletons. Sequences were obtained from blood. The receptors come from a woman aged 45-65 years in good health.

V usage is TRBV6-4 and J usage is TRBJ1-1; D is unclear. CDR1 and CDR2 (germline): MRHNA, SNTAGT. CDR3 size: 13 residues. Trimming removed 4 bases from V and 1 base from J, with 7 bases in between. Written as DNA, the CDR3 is TGTGCCAGCAGTGCGGTGGAGAACACTGAAGCTTTCTTT. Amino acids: CASSAVENTEAFF.

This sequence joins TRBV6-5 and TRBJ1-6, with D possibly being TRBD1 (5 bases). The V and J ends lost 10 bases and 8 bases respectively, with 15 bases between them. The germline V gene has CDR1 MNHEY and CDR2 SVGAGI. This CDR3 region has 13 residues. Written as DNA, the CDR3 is TGTGCCACCCGAGCAGGGAGAGATTCACCCCTCCACTTT. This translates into CATRAGRDSPLHF.

CDR3 amino acids: CASSLAETQYF. CDR3 DNA: TGTGCCAGCAGTTTGGCAGAGACCCAGTACTTC. The genes are TRBV12-3 or TRBV12-4 and TRBJ2-5, with D unclear. This CDR3 region has 11 residues. Trimming stripped 3 bases from V and 4 bases from J, with 3 bases between.

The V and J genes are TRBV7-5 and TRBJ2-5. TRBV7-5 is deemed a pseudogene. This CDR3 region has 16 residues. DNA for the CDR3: TGTGTCAGAAGCTTAATGGGGCCGGGGGCACAAGAGACCCAGTACTTC. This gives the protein CVRSLMGPGAQETQYF.

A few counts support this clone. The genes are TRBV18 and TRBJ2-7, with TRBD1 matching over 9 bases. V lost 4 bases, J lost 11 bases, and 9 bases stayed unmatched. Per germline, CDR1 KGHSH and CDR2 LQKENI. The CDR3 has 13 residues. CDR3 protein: CASSQSRDREKYV. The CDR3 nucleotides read TGTGCCAGCTCACAGTCCCGGGACAGGGAAAAGTACGTC.

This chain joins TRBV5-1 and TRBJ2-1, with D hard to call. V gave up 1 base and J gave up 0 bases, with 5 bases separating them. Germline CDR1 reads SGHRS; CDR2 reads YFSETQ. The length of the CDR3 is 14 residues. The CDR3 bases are TGCGCCAGCAGCTTGTGGGCCTCCTACAATGAGCAGTTCTTC. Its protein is CASSLWASYNEQFF.

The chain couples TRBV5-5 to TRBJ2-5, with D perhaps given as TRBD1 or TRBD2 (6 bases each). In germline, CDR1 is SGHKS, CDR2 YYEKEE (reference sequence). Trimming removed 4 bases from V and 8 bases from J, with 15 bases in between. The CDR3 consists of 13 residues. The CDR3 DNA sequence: TGTGCCAGCAGCGAGCAACGGGGGCGCACCCAGTACTTC. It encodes CASSEQRGRTQYF.

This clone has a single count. The CDR3 region has the DNA TGTGCCAGCAGTCCGAATGGGCCCTCTGGGGCCAACGTCCTGACTTTC. The encoded protein is CASSPNGPSGANVLTF. The V and J genes are TRBV27 and TRBJ2-6; D gene unclear. Germline V CDR1 and CDR2: MNHEY, SMNVEV (reference sequence). The CDR3 covers 16 residues. Between the trimmed V and J ends, which lost 5 bases and 0 bases, there was a span of 11 bases. The full variable domain, in which reference TRBV27 and TRBJ2-6 provide the parts outside the CDR3, is EAQVTQNPRYLITVTGKKLTVTCSQNMNHEYMSWYRQDPGLGLRQIYYSMNVEVTDKGDVPEGYKVSRKEKRNFPLILESPSPNQTSLYFCASSPNGPSGANVLTFGAGSRLTVL.

DNA for the CDR3: TGCGCCAGCAGCGCTTCGGGACAGGGGACCTACGAGCAGTACTTC. Its protein is CASSASGQGTYEQYF. The genes are TRBV5-1 and TRBJ2-7; 10 bases match TRBD1. The CDR3 totals 15 residues. Germline CDR1 reads SGHRS; CDR2 reads YFSETQ. The J segment lost 2 bases and the V segment lost 4 bases, leaving 6 bases of the junction unmatched.

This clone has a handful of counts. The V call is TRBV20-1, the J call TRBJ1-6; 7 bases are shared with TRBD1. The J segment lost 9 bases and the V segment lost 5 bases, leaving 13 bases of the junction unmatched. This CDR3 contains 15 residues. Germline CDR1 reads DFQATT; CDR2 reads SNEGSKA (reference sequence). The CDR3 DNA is TGCAGTGCTCGTGAACAGGGGATGGTGGGTTCACCCCTCCACTTT. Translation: CSAREQGMVGSPLHF.

The CDR3 reads CASSLSVGSPITDTQYF. The CDR3 DNA reads as TGTGCCAGCAGTTTATCGGTCGGTAGTCCGATCACAGATACGCAGTATTTT. The chain joins TRBV27 to TRBJ2-3, with D unclear. V was trimmed by 0 bases and J by 2 bases, leaving 15 bases between them. From germline, CDR1 is MNHEY and CDR2 SMNVEV (reference sequence). This CDR3 comprises 17 residues.

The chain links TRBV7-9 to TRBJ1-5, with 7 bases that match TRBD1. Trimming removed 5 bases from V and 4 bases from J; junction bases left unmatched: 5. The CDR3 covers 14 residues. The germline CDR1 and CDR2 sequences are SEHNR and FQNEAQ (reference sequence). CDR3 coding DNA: TGTGCCAGCAGCAAGCCGGGACAGAATCAGCCCCAGCATTTT. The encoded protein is CASSKPGQNQPQHF.

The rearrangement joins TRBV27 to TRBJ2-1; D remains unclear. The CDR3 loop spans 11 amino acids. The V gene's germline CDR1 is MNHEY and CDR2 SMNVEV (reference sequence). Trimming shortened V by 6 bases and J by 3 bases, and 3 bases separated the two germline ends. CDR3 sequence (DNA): TGTGCCAGCAGCCTCTACAATGAGCAGTTCTTC. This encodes CASSLYNEQFF.

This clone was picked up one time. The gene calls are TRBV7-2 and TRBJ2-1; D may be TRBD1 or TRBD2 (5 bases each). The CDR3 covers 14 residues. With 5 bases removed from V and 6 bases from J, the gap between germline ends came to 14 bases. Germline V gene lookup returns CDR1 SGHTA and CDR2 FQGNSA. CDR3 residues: CASSGTRTANEQFF. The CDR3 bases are TGTGCCAGCAGCGGGACCCGGACCGCCAATGAGCAGTTCTTC.

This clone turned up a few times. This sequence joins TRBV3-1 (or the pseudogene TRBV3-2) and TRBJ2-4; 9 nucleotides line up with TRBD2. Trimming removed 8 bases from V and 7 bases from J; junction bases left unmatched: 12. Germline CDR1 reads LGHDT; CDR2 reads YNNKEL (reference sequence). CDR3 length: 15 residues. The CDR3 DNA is TGTGCCAGCCTCCGGGCTAGCGGGATCCTTAACATTCAGTACTTC. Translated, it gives CASLRASGILNIQYF.

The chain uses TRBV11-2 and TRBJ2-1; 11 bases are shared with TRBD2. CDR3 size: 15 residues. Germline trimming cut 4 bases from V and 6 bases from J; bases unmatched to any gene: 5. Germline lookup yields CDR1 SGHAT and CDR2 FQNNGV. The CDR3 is CASSSLAGVANEQFF. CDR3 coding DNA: TGTGCCAGCAGCTCACTAGCGGGAGTTGCCAATGAGCAGTTCTTC.

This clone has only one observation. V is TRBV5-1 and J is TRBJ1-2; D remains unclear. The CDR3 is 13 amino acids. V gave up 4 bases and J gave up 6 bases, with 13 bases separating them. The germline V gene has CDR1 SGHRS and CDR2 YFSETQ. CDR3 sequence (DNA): TGCGCCAGCAGCCCCATGGGTGTAGATGGCTACACCTTC. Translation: CASSPMGVDGYTF.

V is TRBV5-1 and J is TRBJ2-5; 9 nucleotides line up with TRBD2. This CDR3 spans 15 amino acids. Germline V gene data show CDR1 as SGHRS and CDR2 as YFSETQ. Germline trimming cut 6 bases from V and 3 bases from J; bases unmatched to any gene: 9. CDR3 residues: CASTAGGLGKETQYF. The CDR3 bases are TGCGCCAGCACGGCGGGGGGGCTGGGGAAAGAGACCCAGTACTTC.

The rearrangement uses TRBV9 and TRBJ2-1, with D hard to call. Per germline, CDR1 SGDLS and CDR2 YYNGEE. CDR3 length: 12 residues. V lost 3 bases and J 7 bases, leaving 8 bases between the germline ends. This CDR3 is CASSAHLNEQFF. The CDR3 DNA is TGTGCCAGCAGCGCTCACTTGAATGAGCAGTTCTTC.

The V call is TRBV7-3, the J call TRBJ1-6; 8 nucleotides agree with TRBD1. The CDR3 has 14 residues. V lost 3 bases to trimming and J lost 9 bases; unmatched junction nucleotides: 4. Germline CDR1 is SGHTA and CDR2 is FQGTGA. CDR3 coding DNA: TGTGCCAGCAGCTTGTCCCAGGGGGCTTCACCCCTCCACTTT. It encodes CASSLSQGASPLHF.

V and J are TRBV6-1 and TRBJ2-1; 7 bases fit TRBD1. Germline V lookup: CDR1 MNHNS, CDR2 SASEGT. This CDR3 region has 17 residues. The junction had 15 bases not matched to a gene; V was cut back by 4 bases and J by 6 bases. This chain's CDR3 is CASSGVKGQPRANEQFF. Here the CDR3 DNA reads TGTGCCAGCAGTGGAGTAAAGGGACAGCCAAGGGCCAATGAGCAGTTCTTC.

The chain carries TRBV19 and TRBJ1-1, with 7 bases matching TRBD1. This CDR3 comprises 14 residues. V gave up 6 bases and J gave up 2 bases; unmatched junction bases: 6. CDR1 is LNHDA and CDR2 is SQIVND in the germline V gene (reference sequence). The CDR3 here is CASSAGQLNTEAFF. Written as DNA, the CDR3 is TGTGCCAGTAGCGCGGGACAGCTTAACACTGAAGCTTTCTTT.

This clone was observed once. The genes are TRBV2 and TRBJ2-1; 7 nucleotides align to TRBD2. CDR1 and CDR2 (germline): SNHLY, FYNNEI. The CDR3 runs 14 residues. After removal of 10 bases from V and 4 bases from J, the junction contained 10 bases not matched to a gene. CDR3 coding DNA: TGTGCCAACCACTCCGGGACTAAATACAATGAGCAGTTCTTC. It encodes CANHSGTKYNEQFF.

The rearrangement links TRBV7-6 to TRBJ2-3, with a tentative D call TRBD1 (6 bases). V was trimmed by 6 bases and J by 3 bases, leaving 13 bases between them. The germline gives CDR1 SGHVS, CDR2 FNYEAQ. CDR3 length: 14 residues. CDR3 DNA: TGTGCCAGCAGTCAGGGGTATAGTACAGATACGCAGTATTTT. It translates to CASSQGYSTDTQYF.

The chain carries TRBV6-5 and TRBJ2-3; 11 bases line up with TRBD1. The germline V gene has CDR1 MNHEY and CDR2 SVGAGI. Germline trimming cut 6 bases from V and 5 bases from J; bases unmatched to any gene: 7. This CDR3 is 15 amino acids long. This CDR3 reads CASSRDRGFGDTQYF. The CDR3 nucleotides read TGTGCCAGCAGCCGGGACAGGGGGTTCGGAGATACGCAGTATTTT.

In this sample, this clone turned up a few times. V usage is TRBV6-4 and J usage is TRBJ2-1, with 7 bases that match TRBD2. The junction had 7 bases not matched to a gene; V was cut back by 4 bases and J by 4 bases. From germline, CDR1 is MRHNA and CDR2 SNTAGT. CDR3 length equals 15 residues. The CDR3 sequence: CASSGQAGDYNEQFF. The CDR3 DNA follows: TGTGCCAGCAGTGGGCAGGCGGGGGATTACAATGAGCAGTTCTTC.